This T cell receptor beta chain was identified in a study of blood T cell repertoires in COVID-19. About the research overall: Some COVID-19 samples were acute and others convalescent; all came from the United States, Italy and Spain.

Authors' processing steps: Estimation of nucleated cell counts was performed using reference gene primer amplification. TCRdb keeps only in-frame clones here, not all; method: immunoSEQ multiplex PCR. Clone size and V and J calls were adopted from that table, with D and trimming inferred from the DNA. The sample records more than 300,000 clones, approximately 89% being singletons. During active infection, Seattle patients enrolled and were then monitored through disease. Germline CDR1 is GTSNPN and CDR2 is SVGIG (reference sequence). There are 15 residues in the CDR3. Trimming stripped 0 bases from V and 1 base from J, with 10 bases between.

This TCR was sampled from a woman younger than 45 with COVID-19, enrolled during active disease. The sample taken for sequencing was peripheral blood. This chain connects TRBV30 to TRBJ1-3; D ambiguous. Here the CDR3 DNA reads TGTGCCTGGAGTGTACGGGGTCATTCTGGAAACACCATATATTTT. Its translation: CAWSVRGHSGNTIYF.